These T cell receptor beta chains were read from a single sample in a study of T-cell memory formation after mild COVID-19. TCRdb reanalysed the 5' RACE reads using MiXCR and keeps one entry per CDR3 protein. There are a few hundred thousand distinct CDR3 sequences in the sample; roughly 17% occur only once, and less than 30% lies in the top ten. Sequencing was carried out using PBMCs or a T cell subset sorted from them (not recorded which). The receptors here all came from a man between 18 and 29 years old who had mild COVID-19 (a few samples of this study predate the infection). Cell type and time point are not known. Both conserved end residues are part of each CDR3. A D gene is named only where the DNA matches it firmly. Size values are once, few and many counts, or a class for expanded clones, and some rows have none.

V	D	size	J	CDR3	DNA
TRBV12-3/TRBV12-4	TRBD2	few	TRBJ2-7	CASSRAGGTYEQYF	TGTGCCAGCAGTCGCGCGGGGGGGACGTACGAGCAGTACTTC
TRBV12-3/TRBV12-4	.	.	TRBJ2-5	CASSPMGRWETQYF	TGTGCCAGCAGTCCGATGGGACGTTGGGAGACCCAGTACTTC
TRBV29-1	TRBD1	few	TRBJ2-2	CSVDRGLTGELFF	TGCAGCGTCGACAGGGGGCTGACCGGGGAGCTGTTTTTT
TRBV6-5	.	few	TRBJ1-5	CASRMTPLGQPQHF	TGTGCCAGCAGGATGACGCCTTTAGGGCAGCCCCAGCATTTT
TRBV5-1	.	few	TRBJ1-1	CASSRAPQENTEAFF	TGCGCCAGCAGCCGAGCACCGCAGGAGAACACTGAAGCTTTCTTT
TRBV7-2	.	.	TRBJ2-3	CASSLVAGRGTDTQYF	TGTGCCAGCAGCTTAGTAGCAGGGCGCGGGACAGATACGCAGTATTTT
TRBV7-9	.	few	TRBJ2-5	CASTFLGAQETQYF	TGTGCCAGCACCTTCTTAGGGGCCCAAGAGACCCAGTACTTC
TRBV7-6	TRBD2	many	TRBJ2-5	CASSPGLGETQYF	TGTGCCAGCAGCCCGGGACTAGGGGAGACCCAGTACTTC
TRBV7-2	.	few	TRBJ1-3	CASSLFGSGNTIYF	TGTGCCAGCAGCTTATTCGGGTCTGGAAACACCATATATTTT
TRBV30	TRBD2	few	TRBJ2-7	CAWDRPGGSYEQYF	TGTGCCTGGGACCGGCCGGGGGGAAGTTACGAGCAGTACTTC
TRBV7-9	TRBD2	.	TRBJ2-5	CASSLAGLAGGLPERTQYF	TGTGCCAGCAGCTTAGCGGGCCTAGCGGGGGGCCTCCCGGAGCGGACCCAGTACTTC
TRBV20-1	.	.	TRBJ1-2	CSARDPRAYGYTF	TGCAGTGCTAGAGACCCAAGGGCCTATGGCTACACCTTC
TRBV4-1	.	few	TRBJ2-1	CASSQTFPTDENEQFF	TGCGCCAGCAGCCAGACATTTCCCACGGATGAGAATGAGCAGTTCTTC
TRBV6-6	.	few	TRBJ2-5	CASSPVVGGQETQYF	TGTGCCAGCAGCCCCGTCGTGGGCGGCCAAGAGACCCAGTACTTC
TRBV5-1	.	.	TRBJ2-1	CASSTRGNEQFF	TGCGCCAGCAGCACAAGGGGGAATGAGCAGTTCTTC
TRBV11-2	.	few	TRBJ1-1	CASSFTENTEAFF	TGTGCCAGCAGCTTCACAGAGAACACTGAAGCTTTCTTT
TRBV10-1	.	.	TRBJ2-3	CASSEGATDTQYF	TGCGCCAGCAGTGAAGGAGCCACAGATACGCAGTATTTT
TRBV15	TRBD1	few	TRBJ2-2	CATSRVTGGVGTGELFF	TGTGCCACCAGCAGAGTCACAGGGGGAGTGGGCACCGGGGAGCTGTTTTTT
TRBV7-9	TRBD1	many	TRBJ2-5	CASSPVDRAGETQYF	TGTGCCAGCAGCCCTGTGGACAGGGCGGGAGAGACCCAGTACTTC
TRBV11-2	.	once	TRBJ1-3	CASSSGWGSGNTIYF	TGTGCCAGCAGCTCCGGATGGGGGTCTGGAAACACCATATATTTT
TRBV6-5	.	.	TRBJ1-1	CASSYGDKAFF	TGTGCCAGCAGTTACGGGGACAAGGCTTTCTTT
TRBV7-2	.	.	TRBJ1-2	CASSSRPGSYGYTF	TGTGCCAGCAGCTCTAGGCCAGGGAGTTATGGCTACACCTTC
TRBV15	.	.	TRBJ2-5	CATSIEGNGWETQYF	TGTGCCACCAGCATCGAGGGGAATGGATGGGAGACCCAGTACTTC
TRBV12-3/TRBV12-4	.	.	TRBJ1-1	CASSLEEPAFF	TGTGCCAGCAGTTTAGAAGAGCCGGCTTTCTTT
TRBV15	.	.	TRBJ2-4	CATSSVSLNIQYF	TGTGCCACCAGCAGCGTTAGTTTGAACATTCAGTACTTC